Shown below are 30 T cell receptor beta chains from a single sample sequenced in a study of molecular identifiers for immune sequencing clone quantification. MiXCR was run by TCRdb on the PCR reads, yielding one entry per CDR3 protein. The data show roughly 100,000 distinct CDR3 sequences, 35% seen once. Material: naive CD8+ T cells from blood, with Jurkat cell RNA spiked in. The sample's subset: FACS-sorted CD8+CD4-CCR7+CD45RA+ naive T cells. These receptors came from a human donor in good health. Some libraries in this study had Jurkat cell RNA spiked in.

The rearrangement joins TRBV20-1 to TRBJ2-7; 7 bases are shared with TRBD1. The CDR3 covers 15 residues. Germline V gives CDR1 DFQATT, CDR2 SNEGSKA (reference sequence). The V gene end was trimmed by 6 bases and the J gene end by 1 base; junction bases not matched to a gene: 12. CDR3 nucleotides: TGCAGTGCCTTCAACCGGGACAGATTATCCTACGAGCAGTACTTC. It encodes CSAFNRDRLSYEQYF.

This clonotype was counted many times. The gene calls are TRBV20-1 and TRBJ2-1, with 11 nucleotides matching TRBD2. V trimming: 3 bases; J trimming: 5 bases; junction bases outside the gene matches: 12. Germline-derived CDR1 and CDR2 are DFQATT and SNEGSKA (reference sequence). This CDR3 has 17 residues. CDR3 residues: CSASAGTSGSRDNEQFF. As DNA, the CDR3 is TGCAGTGCTAGCGCCGGGACTAGCGGTTCCAGAGACAATGAGCAGTTCTTC.

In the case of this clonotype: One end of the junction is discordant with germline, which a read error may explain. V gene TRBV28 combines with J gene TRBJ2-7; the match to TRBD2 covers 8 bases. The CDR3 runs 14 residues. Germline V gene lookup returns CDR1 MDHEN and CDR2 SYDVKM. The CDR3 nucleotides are TGTGCCAGCAACCCCGGGGGGGGTGACTACGAGCAGAACTTC. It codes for CASNPGGGDYEQNF.

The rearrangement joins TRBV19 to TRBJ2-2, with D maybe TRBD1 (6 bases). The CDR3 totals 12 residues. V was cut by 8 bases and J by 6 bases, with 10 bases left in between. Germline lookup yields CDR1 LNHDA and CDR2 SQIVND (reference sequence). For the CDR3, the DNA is TGTGCCAGTTTCCAGGGGTCCGGGGAGCTGTTTTTT. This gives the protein CASFQGSGELFF.

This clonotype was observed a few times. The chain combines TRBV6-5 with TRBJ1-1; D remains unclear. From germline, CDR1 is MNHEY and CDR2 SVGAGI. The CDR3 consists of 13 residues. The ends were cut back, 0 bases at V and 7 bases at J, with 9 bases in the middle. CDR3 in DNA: TGTGCCAGCAGTTACTCAAGGTATCTTGAAGCTTTCTTT. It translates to CASSYSRYLEAFF.

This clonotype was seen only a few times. The CDR3: CASSPPTDTQYF. CDR3 nucleotide sequence: TGTGCCAGCAGCCCTCCCACAGATACGCAGTATTTT. This chain joins TRBV11-2 and TRBJ2-3; unclear D gene. This CDR3 spans 12 amino acids. With 5 bases removed from V and 2 bases from J, the gap between germline ends came to 5 bases. Germline CDR1 SGHAT, CDR2 FQNNGV. Based on the CDR3 plus reference TRBV11-2 and TRBJ2-3, the full variable domain is EAGVAQSPRYKIIEKRQSVAFWCNPISGHATLYWYQQILGQGPKLLIQFQNNGVVDDSQLPKDRFSAERLKGVDSTLKIQPAKLEDSAVYLCASSPPTDTQYFGPGTRLTVL.

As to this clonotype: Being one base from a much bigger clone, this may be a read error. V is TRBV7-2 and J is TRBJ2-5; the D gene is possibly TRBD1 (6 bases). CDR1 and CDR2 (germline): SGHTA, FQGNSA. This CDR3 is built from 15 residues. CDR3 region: CASSSERDNQEPQYF. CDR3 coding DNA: TGTGCCAGCAGCTCCGAACGGGACAACCAAGAGCCCCAGTACTTC.

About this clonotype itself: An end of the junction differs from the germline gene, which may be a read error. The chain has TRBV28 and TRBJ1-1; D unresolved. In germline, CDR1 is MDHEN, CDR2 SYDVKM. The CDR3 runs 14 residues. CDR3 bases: TGTGCCAGCAGTTTTAGAAGTTCTCTCACTGAAGCTCTCTTT. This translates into CASSFRSSLTEALF.

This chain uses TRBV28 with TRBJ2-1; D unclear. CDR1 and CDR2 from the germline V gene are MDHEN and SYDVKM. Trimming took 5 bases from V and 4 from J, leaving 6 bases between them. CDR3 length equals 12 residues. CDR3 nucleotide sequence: TGTGCCAGCAGTCTGTGGTACAATGAGCAGTTCTTC. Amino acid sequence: CASSLWYNEQFF.

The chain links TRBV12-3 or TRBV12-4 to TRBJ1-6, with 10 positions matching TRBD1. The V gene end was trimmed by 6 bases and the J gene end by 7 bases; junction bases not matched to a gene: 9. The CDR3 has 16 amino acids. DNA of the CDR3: TGTGCCAGCAGCCCCTCTGGACAGGGGGAAAATTCACCCCTCCACTTT. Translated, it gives CASSPSGQGENSPLHF.

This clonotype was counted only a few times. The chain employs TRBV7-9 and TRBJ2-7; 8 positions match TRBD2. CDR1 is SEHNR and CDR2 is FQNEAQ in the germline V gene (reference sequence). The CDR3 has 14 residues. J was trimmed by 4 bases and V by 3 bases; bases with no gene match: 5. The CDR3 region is CASSFGGASYEQYF. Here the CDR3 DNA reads TGTGCCAGCAGCTTCGGGGGGGCGTCTTACGAGCAGTACTTC.

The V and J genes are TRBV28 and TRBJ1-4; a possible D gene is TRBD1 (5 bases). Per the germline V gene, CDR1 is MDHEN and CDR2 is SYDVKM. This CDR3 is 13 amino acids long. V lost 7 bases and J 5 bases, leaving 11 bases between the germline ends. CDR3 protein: CASTGLGNEKLFF. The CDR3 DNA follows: TGTGCCAGCACGGGACTGGGGAATGAAAAACTGTTTTTT.

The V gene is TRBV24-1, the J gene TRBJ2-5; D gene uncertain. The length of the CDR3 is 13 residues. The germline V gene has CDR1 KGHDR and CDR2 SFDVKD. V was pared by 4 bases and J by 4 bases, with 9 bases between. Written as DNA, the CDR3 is TGTGCCACCAGTGAGTGGACGTCAGAGACCCAGTACTTC. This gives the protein CATSEWTSETQYF.

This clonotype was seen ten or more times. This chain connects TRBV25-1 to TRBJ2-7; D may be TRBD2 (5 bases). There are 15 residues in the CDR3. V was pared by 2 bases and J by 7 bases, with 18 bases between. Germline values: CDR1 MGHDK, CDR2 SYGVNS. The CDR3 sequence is CASSEGDYLLREQYF. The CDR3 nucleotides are TGTGCCAGCAGTGAAGGTGACTACCTCTTAAGGGAGCAGTACTTC.

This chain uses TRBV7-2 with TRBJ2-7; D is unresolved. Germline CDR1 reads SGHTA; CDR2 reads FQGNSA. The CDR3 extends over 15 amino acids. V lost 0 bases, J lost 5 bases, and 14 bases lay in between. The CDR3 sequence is CASSLASRTLDEQYF. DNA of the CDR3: TGTGCCAGCAGCTTAGCCTCTAGGACCCTCGACGAGCAGTACTTC.

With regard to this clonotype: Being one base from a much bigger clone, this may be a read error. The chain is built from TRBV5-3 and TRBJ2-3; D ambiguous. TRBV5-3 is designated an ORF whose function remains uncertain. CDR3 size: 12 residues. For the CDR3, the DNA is TGTGACAGCAGTCAGGACACAGATACGCAGTATTTT. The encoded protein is CDSSQDTDTQYF.

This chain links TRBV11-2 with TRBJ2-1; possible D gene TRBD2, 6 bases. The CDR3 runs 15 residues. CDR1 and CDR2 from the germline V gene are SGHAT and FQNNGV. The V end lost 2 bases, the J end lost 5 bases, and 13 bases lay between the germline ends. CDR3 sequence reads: CASSLTASVNNEQFF. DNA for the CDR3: TGTGCCAGCAGCTTAACAGCTAGCGTCAACAATGAGCAGTTCTTC. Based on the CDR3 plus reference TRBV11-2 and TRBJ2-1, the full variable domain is EAGVAQSPRYKIIEKRQSVAFWCNPISGHATLYWYQQILGQGPKLLIQFQNNGVVDDSQLPKDRFSAERLKGVDSTLKIQPAKLEDSAVYLCASSLTASVNNEQFFGPGTRLTVL.

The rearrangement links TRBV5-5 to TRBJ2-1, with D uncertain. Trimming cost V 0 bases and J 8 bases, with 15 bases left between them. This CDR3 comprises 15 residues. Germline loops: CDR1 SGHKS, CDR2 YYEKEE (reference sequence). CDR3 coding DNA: TGTGCCAGCAGCTTGGCCTTTGTTGCTTCGGATGAGCAGTTCTTC. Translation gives CASSLAFVASDEQFF.

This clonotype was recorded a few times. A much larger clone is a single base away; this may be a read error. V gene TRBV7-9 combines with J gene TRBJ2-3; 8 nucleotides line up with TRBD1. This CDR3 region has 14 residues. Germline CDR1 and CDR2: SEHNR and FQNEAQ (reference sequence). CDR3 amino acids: CASSAGQGTDTLYF. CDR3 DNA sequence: TGTGCCAGCAGCGCCGGACAGGGCACAGATACGCTGTATTTT.

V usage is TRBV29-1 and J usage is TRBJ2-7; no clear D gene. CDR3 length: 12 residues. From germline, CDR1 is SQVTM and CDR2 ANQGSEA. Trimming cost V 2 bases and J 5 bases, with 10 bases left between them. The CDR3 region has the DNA TGCAGCGTTGAAATTCAGAAGAACGAGCAGTACTTC. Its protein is CSVEIQKNEQYF.

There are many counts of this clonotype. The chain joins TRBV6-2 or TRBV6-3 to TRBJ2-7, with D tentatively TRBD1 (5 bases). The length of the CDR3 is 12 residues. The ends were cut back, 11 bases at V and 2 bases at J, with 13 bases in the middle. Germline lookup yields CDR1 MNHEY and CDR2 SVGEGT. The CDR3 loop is CACMGPTYEQYF. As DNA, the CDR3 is TGTGCCTGTATGGGGCCCACCTACGAGCAGTACTTC.

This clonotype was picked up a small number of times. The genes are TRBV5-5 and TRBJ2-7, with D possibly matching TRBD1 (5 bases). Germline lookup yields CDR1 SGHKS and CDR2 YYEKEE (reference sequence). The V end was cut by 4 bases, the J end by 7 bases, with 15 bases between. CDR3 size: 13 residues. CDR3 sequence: CASSARAAFEQYF. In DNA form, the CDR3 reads TGTGCCAGCAGCGCCAGGGCGGCTTTTGAGCAGTACTTC.

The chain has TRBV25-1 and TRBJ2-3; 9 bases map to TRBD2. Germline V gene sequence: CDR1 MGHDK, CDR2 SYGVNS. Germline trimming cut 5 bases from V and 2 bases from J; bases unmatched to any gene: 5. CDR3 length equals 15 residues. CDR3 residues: CASSPLAGITDTQYF. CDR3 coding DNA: TGTGCCAGCAGTCCTCTAGCGGGAATCACAGATACGCAGTATTTT.

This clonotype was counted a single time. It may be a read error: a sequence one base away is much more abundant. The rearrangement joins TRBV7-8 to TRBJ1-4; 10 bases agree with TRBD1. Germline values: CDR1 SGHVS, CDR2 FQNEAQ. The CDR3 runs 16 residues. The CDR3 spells CASSLGAGTGAEKQFF. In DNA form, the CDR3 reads TGTGCCAGCAGCTTAGGAGCTGGGACAGGGGCTGAAAAACAGTTTTTT.

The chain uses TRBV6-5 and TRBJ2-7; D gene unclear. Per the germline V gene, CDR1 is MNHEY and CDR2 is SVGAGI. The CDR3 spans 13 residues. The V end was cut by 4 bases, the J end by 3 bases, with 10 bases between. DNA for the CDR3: TGTGCCAGCAGTTGGGGAACGGTCTACGAGCAGTACTTC. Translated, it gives CASSWGTVYEQYF.

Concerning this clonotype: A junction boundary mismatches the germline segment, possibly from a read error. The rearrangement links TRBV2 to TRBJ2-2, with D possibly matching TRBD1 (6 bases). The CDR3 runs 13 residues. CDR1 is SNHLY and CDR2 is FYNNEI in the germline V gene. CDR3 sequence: CASRYRVPGELYF. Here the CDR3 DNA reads TGTGCCAGCAGATACAGGGTGCCCGGGGAGCTGTATTTT.

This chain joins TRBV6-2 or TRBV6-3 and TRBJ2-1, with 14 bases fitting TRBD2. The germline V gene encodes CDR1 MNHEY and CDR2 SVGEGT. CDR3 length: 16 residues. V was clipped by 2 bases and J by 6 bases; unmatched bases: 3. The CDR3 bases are TGTGCCAGCAGTTACACGACTAGCGGGAGGGCCAATGAGCAGTTCTTC. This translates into CASSYTTSGRANEQFF.

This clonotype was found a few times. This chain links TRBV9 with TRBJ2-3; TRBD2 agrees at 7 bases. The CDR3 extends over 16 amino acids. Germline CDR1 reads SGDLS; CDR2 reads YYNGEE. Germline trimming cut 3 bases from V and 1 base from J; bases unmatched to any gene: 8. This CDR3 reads CASSAWGGRRTDTQYF. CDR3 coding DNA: TGTGCCAGCAGCGCGTGGGGAGGGCGCCGCACAGATACGCAGTATTTT.

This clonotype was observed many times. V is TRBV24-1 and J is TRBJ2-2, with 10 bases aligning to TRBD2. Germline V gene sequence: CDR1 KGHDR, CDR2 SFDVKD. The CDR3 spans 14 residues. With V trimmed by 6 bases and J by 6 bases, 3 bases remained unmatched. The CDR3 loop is CATSWSGRAGELFF. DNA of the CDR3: TGTGCCACCAGTTGGAGCGGGAGGGCCGGGGAGCTGTTTTTT.

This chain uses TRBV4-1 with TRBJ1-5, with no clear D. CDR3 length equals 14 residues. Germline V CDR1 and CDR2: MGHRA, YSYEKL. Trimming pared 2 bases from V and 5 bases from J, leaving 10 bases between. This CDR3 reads CASSQQSKDQPQHF. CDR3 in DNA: TGCGCCAGCAGCCAACAATCAAAGGATCAGCCCCAGCATTTT.